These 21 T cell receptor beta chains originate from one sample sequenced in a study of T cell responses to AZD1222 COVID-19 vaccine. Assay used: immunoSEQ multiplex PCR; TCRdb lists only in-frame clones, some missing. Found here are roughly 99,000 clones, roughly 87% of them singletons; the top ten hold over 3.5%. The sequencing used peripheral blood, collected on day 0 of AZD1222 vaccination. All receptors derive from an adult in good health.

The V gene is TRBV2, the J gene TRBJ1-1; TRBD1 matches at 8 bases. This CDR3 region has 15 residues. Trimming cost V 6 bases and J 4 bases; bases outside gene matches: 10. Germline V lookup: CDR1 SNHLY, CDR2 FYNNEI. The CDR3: CASRDTGGKATEAFF. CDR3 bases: TGTGCCAGCAGGGACACAGGGGGGAAGGCCACTGAAGCTTTCTTT.

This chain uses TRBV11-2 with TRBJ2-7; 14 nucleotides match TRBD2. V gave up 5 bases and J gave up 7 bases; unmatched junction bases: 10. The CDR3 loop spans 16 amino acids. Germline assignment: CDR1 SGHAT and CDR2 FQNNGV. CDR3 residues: CASSRRLAGGLKEQYF. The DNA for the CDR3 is TGTGCCAGCAGCCGTAGACTAGCGGGGGGGCTAAAAGAGCAGTACTTC.

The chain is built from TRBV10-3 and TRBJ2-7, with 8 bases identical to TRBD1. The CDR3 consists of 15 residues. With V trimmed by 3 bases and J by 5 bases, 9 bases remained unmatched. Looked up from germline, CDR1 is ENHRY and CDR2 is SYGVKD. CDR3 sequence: CAISDPGQVLDEQYF. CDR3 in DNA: TGTGCCATCAGTGACCCGGGACAGGTTCTTGACGAGCAGTACTTC.

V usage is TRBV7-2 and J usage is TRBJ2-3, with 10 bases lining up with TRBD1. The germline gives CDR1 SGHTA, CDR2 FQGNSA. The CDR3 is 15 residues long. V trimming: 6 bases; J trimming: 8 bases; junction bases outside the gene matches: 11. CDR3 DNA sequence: TGTGCCAGCAGTTCTACCGGGACAGGGGCGGGTACGCAGTATTTT. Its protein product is CASSSTGTGAGTQYF.

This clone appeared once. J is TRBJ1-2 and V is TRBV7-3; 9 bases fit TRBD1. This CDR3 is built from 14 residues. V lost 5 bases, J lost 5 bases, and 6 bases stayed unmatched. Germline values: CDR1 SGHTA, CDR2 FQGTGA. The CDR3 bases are TGTGCCAGCAGCGTAGCCGGGACAGGGTATGGCTACACCTTC. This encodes CASSVAGTGYGYTF.

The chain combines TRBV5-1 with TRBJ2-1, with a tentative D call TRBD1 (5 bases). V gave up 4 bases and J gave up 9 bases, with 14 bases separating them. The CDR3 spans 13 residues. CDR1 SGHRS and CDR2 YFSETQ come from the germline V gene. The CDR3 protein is CASSPVGPSEQFF. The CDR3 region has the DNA TGCGCCAGCAGCCCGGTGGGGCCCTCTGAGCAGTTCTTC.

In nucleotides, the CDR3 is TGTGCCAGCAGGACTGGGCTAGTCATCACCAATGAGCAGTTCTTC. Translating gives CASRTGLVITNEQFF. The rearrangement links TRBV6-5 to TRBJ2-1; D is uncertain. The germline V gene has CDR1 MNHEY and CDR2 SVGAGI. Trimming removed 6 bases from V and 6 bases from J, with 18 bases in between. The CDR3 contains 15 residues.

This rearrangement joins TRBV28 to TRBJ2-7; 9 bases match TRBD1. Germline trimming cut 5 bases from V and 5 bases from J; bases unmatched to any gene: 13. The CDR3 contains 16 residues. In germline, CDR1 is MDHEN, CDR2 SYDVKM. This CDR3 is CASSIGQGKRFNEQYF. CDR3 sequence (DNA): TGTGCCAGCAGTATTGGACAGGGGAAAAGATTCAACGAGCAGTACTTC.

The CDR3 sequence: CASSLLQGADSPLHF. The CDR3 nucleotides read TGTGCCAGCAGCCTCCTCCAGGGTGCGGATTCACCCCTCCACTTT. The V and J genes are TRBV7-2 and TRBJ1-6; TRBD1 is a possible D gene (5 bases). This CDR3 is 15 amino acids long. Germline assignment: CDR1 SGHTA and CDR2 FQGNSA. V gave up 5 bases and J gave up 8 bases, with 16 bases separating them.

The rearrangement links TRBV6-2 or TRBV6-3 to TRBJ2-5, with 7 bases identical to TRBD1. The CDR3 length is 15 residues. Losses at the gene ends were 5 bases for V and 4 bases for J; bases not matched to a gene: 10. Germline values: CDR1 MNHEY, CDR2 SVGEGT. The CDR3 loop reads CASSHTETGSETQYF. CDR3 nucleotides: TGTGCCAGCAGTCACACAGAGACAGGGTCAGAGACCCAGTACTTC.

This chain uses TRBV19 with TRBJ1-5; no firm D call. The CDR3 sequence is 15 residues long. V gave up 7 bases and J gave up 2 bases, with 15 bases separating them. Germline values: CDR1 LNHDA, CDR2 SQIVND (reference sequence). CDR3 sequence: CASNRALGGNQPQHF. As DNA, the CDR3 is TGTGCCAGTAACCGGGCCCTGGGAGGCAATCAGCCCCAGCATTTT.

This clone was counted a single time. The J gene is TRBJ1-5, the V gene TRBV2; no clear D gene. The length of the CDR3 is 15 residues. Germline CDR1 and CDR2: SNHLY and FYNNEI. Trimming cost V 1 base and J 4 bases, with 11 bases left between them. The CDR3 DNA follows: TGTGCCAGCAGTGAAGGTGGGTCCAGAAATCAGCCCCAGCATTTT. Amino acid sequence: CASSEGGSRNQPQHF.

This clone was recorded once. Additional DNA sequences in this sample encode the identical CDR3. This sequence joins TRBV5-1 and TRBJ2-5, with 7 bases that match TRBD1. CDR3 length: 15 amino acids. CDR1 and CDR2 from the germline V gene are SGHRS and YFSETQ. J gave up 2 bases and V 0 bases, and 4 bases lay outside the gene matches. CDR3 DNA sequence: TGCGCCAGCAGCTTGGGAAGGACAGGACAAGAGACCCAGTACTTC. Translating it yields CASSLGRTGQETQYF.

This CDR3 is CASSFSGGLTTDTQYF. Here the CDR3 DNA reads TGTGCCAGCAGTTTTAGCGGGGGGTTAACCACAGATACGCAGTATTTT. This sequence joins TRBV7-2 and TRBJ2-3, with TRBD2 identical over 10 bases. The germline gives CDR1 SGHTA, CDR2 FQGNSA. This CDR3 comprises 16 residues. J lost 2 bases, V lost 6 bases, and 8 bases had no gene match. Drawing the rest from reference TRBV7-2 and TRBJ2-3, the complete variable domain is GAGVSQSPSNKVTEKGKDVELRCDPISGHTALYWYRQSLGQGLEFLIYFQGNSAPDKSGLPSDRFSAERTGGSVSTLTIQRTQQEDSAVYLCASSFSGGLTTDTQYFGPGTRLTVL.

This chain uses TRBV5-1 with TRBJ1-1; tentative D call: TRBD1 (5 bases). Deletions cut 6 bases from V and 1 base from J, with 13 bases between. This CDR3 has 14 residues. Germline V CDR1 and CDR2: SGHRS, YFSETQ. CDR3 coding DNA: TGCGCCAGCAAGCAGCTGGGGGGGAACACTGAAGCTTTCTTT. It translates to CASKQLGGNTEAFF.

CDR3 sequence (DNA): TGTGCCAGCCGCCGGGACGTTAATCAGCCCCAGCATTTT. It encodes CASRRDVNQPQHF. The chain combines TRBV7-9 with TRBJ1-5; D is possibly TRBD1 (5 bases). Germline-derived CDR1 and CDR2 are SEHNR and FQNEAQ (reference sequence). This CDR3 spans 13 amino acids. V dropped 8 bases and J dropped 4 bases, with 12 bases sitting between them.

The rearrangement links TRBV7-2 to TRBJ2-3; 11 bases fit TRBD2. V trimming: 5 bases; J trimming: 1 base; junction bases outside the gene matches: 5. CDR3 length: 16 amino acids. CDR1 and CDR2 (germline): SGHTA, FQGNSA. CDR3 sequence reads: CASSPRLAGRTDTQYF. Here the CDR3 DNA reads TGTGCCAGCAGCCCGCGACTAGCGGGGCGCACAGATACGCAGTATTTT.

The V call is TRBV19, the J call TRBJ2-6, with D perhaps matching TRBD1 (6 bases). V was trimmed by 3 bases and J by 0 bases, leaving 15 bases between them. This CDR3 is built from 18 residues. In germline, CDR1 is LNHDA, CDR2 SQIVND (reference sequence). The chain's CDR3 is CASSITVDRSSGANVLTF. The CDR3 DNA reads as TGTGCCAGTAGTATCACGGTTGACAGGAGCTCTGGGGCCAACGTCCTGACTTTC.

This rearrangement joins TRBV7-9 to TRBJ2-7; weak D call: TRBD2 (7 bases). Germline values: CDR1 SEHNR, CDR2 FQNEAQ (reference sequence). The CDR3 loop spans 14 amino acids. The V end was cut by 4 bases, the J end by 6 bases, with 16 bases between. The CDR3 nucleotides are TGTGCCAGCAGCTCGGGGGGCGCATCGGGCGAGCAGTACTTC. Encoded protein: CASSSGGASGEQYF.

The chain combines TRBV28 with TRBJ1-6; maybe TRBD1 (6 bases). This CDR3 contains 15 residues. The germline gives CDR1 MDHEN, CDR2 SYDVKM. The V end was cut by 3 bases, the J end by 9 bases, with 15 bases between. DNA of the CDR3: TGTGCCAGCAGTTTTTCTGGCGGGACAACTTCACCCCTCCACTTT. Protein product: CASSFSGGTTSPLHF.

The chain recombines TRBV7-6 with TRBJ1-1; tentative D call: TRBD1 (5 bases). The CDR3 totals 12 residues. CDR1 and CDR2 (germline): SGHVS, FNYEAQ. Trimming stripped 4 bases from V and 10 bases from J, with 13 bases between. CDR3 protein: CASSSVGERAFF. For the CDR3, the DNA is TGTGCCAGCAGCTCAGTGGGGGAAAGAGCTTTCTTT.